These T cell receptor beta chains were read from a single sample in a study of blood T cell repertoires in COVID-19. Repertoires were generated with immunoSEQ multiplex PCR, while TCRdb's copy carries only in-frame clones and drops some. The table lists some 100,000 clones, approximately 86% of them singletons. Sequenced sample: peripheral blood. These TCRs come from a man over 45 with COVID-19, enrolled during active disease. Both conserved end residues are part of each CDR3. Each record gives: CDR3 DNA, CDR3 protein, D gene, clone size, J gene, V gene. D genes are given only for firm matches. The listing skips clone size in some rows; elsewhere it reads once, few, many or a size class.

CDR3 DNA: TGTGCCAGCAGTTCTTCAGGGGTAATGAACACTGAAGCTTTCTTT
CDR3 protein: CASSSSGVMNTEAFF
D gene: -
clone size: once
J gene: TRBJ1-1
V gene: TRBV27

CDR3 DNA: TGTGCCAGCAGCTTAGGGCAGGCCTATTCACCCCTCCACTTT
CDR3 protein: CASSLGQAYSPLHF
D gene: -
clone size: -
J gene: TRBJ1-6
V gene: TRBV7-9

CDR3 DNA: TGTGCCTGGAACACAGACAGGGAGTCCTTCGAGACCCAGTACTTC
CDR3 protein: CAWNTDRESFETQYF
D gene: TRBD1
clone size: -
J gene: TRBJ2-5
V gene: TRBV30

CDR3 DNA: TGTGCCAGCACTGTGTTCAATGAGCAGTTCTTC
CDR3 protein: CASTVFNEQFF
D gene: -
clone size: -
J gene: TRBJ2-1
V gene: TRBV2

CDR3 DNA: TGTGCCAGCAGCCAAGATCTGGTGACGACAGGGGCGGCTTTCTTT
CDR3 protein: CASSQDLVTTGAAFF
D gene: TRBD1
clone size: -
J gene: TRBJ1-1
V gene: TRBV3-1/TRBV3-2

CDR3 DNA: TGCAGTGCTAGTCCTCGGGTTCAAACTAACTATGGCTACACCTTC
CDR3 protein: CSASPRVQTNYGYTF
D gene: -
clone size: -
J gene: TRBJ1-2
V gene: TRBV20-1

CDR3 DNA: TGTGCCAGCAGCACCACGGCTCGAGGGGGAGACTACGAGCAGTACTTC
CDR3 protein: CASSTTARGGDYEQYF
D gene: -
clone size: -
J gene: TRBJ2-7
V gene: TRBV5-4

CDR3 DNA: TGTGCCAGCAGCCCGGGACTAGCGGGGGGGCTTGGCGAGCAGTACTTC
CDR3 protein: CASSPGLAGGLGEQYF
D gene: TRBD2
clone size: -
J gene: TRBJ2-7
V gene: TRBV9

CDR3 DNA: TGTGCCAGCAGCTTAGCTCTGGGACAGGGGGCCTACAATGAGCAGTTCTTC
CDR3 protein: CASSLALGQGAYNEQFF
D gene: TRBD1
clone size: -
J gene: TRBJ2-1
V gene: TRBV7-9

CDR3 DNA: TGTGCCAGCTCACCCTCCCGTAACTATGGCTACACCTTC
CDR3 protein: CASSPSRNYGYTF
D gene: -
clone size: -
J gene: TRBJ1-2
V gene: TRBV18

CDR3 DNA: TGTGCCAGCAGTTTAGCAGGGCTGGATCAGCCCCAGCATTTT
CDR3 protein: CASSLAGLDQPQHF
D gene: -
clone size: -
J gene: TRBJ1-5
V gene: TRBV28

CDR3 DNA: TGTGCCAGCAGCCAAGAGGGGGCGCGAGGCTACACCTTC
CDR3 protein: CASSQEGARGYTF
D gene: -
clone size: -
J gene: TRBJ1-2
V gene: TRBV3-1/TRBV3-2

CDR3 DNA: TGCAGCGTCGGGACAGGGAACACTGAAGCTTTCTTT
CDR3 protein: CSVGTGNTEAFF
D gene: TRBD1
clone size: -
J gene: TRBJ1-1
V gene: TRBV29-1

CDR3 DNA: TGTGCCACCAGTTCAGGGGGCGCCACGTCAAAAGCTTTCTTT
CDR3 protein: CATSSGGATSKAFF
D gene: TRBD1
clone size: -
J gene: TRBJ1-1
V gene: TRBV24-1

CDR3 DNA: TGTGCCAGCAGGGGAACAGGGATCCATGAAAAACTGTTTTTT
CDR3 protein: CASRGTGIHEKLFF
D gene: -
clone size: -
J gene: TRBJ1-4
V gene: TRBV3-1/TRBV3-2

CDR3 DNA: TGTGCCAGCTCCAGGGTGGGGTCCTACAATGAGCAGTTCTTC
CDR3 protein: CASSRVGSYNEQFF
D gene: -
clone size: -
J gene: TRBJ2-1
V gene: TRBV28

CDR3 DNA: TGTGCCAGCAGTGGCGGGGGGGCGAAGACCCAGTACTTC
CDR3 protein: CASSGGGAKTQYF
D gene: TRBD2
clone size: -
J gene: TRBJ2-5
V gene: TRBV2

CDR3 DNA: TGTGCCAGCAGCTCTCTCCCGACAGGCGGGGAGACCCAGTACTTC
CDR3 protein: CASSSLPTGGETQYF
D gene: -
clone size: -
J gene: TRBJ2-5
V gene: TRBV5-5

CDR3 DNA: TGTGCCAGCAGTAGCGGGGGGGCCACAGATACGCAGTATTTT
CDR3 protein: CASSSGGATDTQYF
D gene: TRBD2
clone size: -
J gene: TRBJ2-3
V gene: TRBV6-2/TRBV6-3

CDR3 DNA: TGTGCCAGCAGTACCCTGGACAGGGCTAATGAAAAACTGTTTTTT
CDR3 protein: CASSTLDRANEKLFF
D gene: TRBD1
clone size: few
J gene: TRBJ1-4
V gene: TRBV27

CDR3 DNA: TGTGCCAGCAGCTTAGGTCAGGGGACCCAAGAGACCCAGTACTTC
CDR3 protein: CASSLGQGTQETQYF
D gene: -
clone size: once
J gene: TRBJ2-5
V gene: TRBV7-9

CDR3 DNA: TGTGCCAGCAGCCCCGAGGGGGGGCTATATGAGCAGTACTTC
CDR3 protein: CASSPEGGLYEQYF
D gene: -
clone size: -
J gene: TRBJ2-7
V gene: TRBV7-3

CDR3 DNA: TGTGCCAGCAGCTTTAGCGGGGGGGCCTTCACCGGGGAGCTGTTTTTT
CDR3 protein: CASSFSGGAFTGELFF
D gene: TRBD2
clone size: -
J gene: TRBJ2-2
V gene: TRBV11-2

CDR3 DNA: TGTGCCAGCAGCTCTGCAGGGATCCCCAATCAGCCCCAGCATTTT
CDR3 protein: CASSSAGIPNQPQHF
D gene: -
clone size: -
J gene: TRBJ1-5
V gene: TRBV7-9

CDR3 DNA: TGTGCCACCAGTGGGGGTGGGGGGAGCTATGGCTACACCTTC
CDR3 protein: CATSGGGGSYGYTF
D gene: -
clone size: -
J gene: TRBJ1-2
V gene: TRBV24-1

CDR3 DNA: TGTGCCAGCAGCTGGGGGACAGGGAACTATGGCTACACCTTC
CDR3 protein: CASSWGTGNYGYTF
D gene: TRBD1
clone size: -
J gene: TRBJ1-2
V gene: TRBV11-1

CDR3 DNA: TGTGCCAGCAGCTTATTGGCGAGCCAGGGGACCGGGGAGCTGTTTTTT
CDR3 protein: CASSLLASQGTGELFF
D gene: -
clone size: -
J gene: TRBJ2-2
V gene: TRBV7-6

CDR3 DNA: TGTGCCAGCAATAGGGGTGCCCCACTCCCCGAAGCTTTCTTT
CDR3 protein: CASNRGAPLPEAFF
D gene: -
clone size: -
J gene: TRBJ1-1
V gene: TRBV28

CDR3 DNA: TGTGCCAGCAGCTTACTTAACGGGGGGGCTGCCGGGGAGCTGTTTTTT
CDR3 protein: CASSLLNGGAAGELFF
D gene: TRBD2
clone size: -
J gene: TRBJ2-2
V gene: TRBV7-2

CDR3 DNA: TGTGCCAGCAGTTGGACAGGGGGCCTGACTGAAGCTTTCTTT
CDR3 protein: CASSWTGGLTEAFF
D gene: TRBD1
clone size: once
J gene: TRBJ1-1
V gene: TRBV27

CDR3 DNA: TGTGCCAGCAGCTCTGACAGGGATAGGTCACCCCTCCACTTT
CDR3 protein: CASSSDRDRSPLHF
D gene: TRBD1
clone size: -
J gene: TRBJ1-6
V gene: TRBV5-5

CDR3 DNA: TGTGCCAGCAGCCAAGAGAGACTAGCGGCGAACACCGGGGAGCTGTTTTTT
CDR3 protein: CASSQERLAANTGELFF
D gene: TRBD2
clone size: -
J gene: TRBJ2-2
V gene: TRBV3-1/TRBV3-2

CDR3 DNA: TGTGCCTGGAGTGAAAACACAGGGGTTGATCAGCCCCAGCATTTT
CDR3 protein: CAWSENTGVDQPQHF
D gene: TRBD1
clone size: -
J gene: TRBJ1-5
V gene: TRBV30

CDR3 DNA: TGTGCCATCAGTGGCCCGGGACAGGGCGGAAACACCATATATTTT
CDR3 protein: CAISGPGQGGNTIYF
D gene: TRBD1
clone size: few
J gene: TRBJ1-3
V gene: TRBV10-3

CDR3 DNA: TGTGCCAGCAGTTCGGGGGACTCTGGAAACACCATATATTTT
CDR3 protein: CASSSGDSGNTIYF
D gene: -
clone size: -
J gene: TRBJ1-3
V gene: TRBV27

CDR3 DNA: TGTGCCAGCAGCGTACAGGGGGCACCGGGTTCACCCCTCCACTTT
CDR3 protein: CASSVQGAPGSPLHF
D gene: TRBD1
clone size: -
J gene: TRBJ1-6
V gene: TRBV4-2

CDR3 DNA: TGTGCCTGGAGTGTACGGAGGGAAATCAATCCAAGTGAAAAACTGTTTTTT
CDR3 protein: CAWSVRREINPSEKLFF
D gene: -
clone size: once
J gene: TRBJ1-4
V gene: TRBV30

CDR3 DNA: TGTGCCAGCAGTCCCGGGGGATCGGGCATTCAGTACTTC
CDR3 protein: CASSPGGSGIQYF
D gene: -
clone size: once
J gene: TRBJ2-4
V gene: TRBV6-5

CDR3 DNA: TGCAGCGCACGACAGCGTGTAGAAGCTTTCTTT
CDR3 protein: CSARQRVEAFF
D gene: -
clone size: -
J gene: TRBJ1-1
V gene: TRBV29-1

CDR3 DNA: TGTGCCAGCAGCTTCAACAATGAGCAGTTCTTC
CDR3 protein: CASSFNNEQFF
D gene: -
clone size: -
J gene: TRBJ2-1
V gene: TRBV7-2

CDR3 DNA: TGCGCCAGCAGCCAAGAAGATGCAGGCTTCTATGGCTACACCTTC
CDR3 protein: CASSQEDAGFYGYTF
D gene: -
clone size: -
J gene: TRBJ1-2
V gene: TRBV4-3

CDR3 DNA: TGTGCCAGCAGCCCCAGCCTAGCGGGGGGCACAGATACGCAGTATTTT
CDR3 protein: CASSPSLAGGTDTQYF
D gene: TRBD2
clone size: -
J gene: TRBJ2-3
V gene: TRBV9

CDR3 DNA: TGTGCCAGCAGTAGGGAGCCCGCCGTCTACGAGCAGTACTTC
CDR3 protein: CASSREPAVYEQYF
D gene: -
clone size: -
J gene: TRBJ2-7
V gene: TRBV11-2

CDR3 DNA: TGTGCCAGCAGTTACGGAGGGGCGAGCAATCAGCCCCAGCATTTT
CDR3 protein: CASSYGGASNQPQHF
D gene: -
clone size: -
J gene: TRBJ1-5
V gene: TRBV6-5

CDR3 DNA: TGTGCCAGCAGCTTAGACCGCAGGGGCGAGCAGTACTTC
CDR3 protein: CASSLDRRGEQYF
D gene: -
clone size: -
J gene: TRBJ2-7
V gene: TRBV7-2

CDR3 DNA: TGTGCCAGCAGCTTAGGAGGGCGGCCTGGAAACACCATATATTTT
CDR3 protein: CASSLGGRPGNTIYF
D gene: -
clone size: -
J gene: TRBJ1-3
V gene: TRBV5-4

CDR3 DNA: TGTGCCACCACGGACAGGGGAGAGACTGAAGCTTTCTTT
CDR3 protein: CATTDRGETEAFF
D gene: TRBD1
clone size: -
J gene: TRBJ1-1
V gene: TRBV10-3

CDR3 DNA: TGTGCCAGCCGGACAGGGGGGTACGAGCAGTACTTC
CDR3 protein: CASRTGGYEQYF
D gene: TRBD1
clone size: -
J gene: TRBJ2-7
V gene: TRBV12-3/TRBV12-4

CDR3 DNA: TGTGCCAGCTCACCAAGAGGTCCAGTTAGCAATCAGCCCCAGCATTTT
CDR3 protein: CASSPRGPVSNQPQHF
D gene: -
clone size: -
J gene: TRBJ1-5
V gene: TRBV18

CDR3 DNA: TGTGCCAGCAGCTTAAACCCAGGGGGCGGAACTGAAGCTTTCTTT
CDR3 protein: CASSLNPGGGTEAFF
D gene: TRBD1
clone size: -
J gene: TRBJ1-1
V gene: TRBV7-3